A selection of T cell receptor beta chains follows, all from one sample in a study of blood T cell repertoires in COVID-19. Repertoires were generated with immunoSEQ multiplex PCR, while TCRdb's copy carries only in-frame clones and drops some. Altogether about 56,000 clones are present, approximately 82% being singletons, with the ten largest covering 8.2%. The source material was peripheral blood. These TCRs come from a woman older than 75 with acute or convalescent COVID-19. CDR3s include the opening cysteine and the closing phenylalanine or tryptophan. The D gene is left open where the match is weak. Clone size, where shown, is once, few, many, or a class for clones that have expanded.

v_call: TRBV2
d_call: TRBD2
j_call: TRBJ2-1
clone_size: -
cdr3_aa: CASSLTLAGVHEQFF
cdr3_nt: TGTGCCAGCAGCCTCACGCTAGCGGGGGTCCATGAGCAGTTCTTC

v_call: TRBV5-1
d_call: -
j_call: TRBJ1-2
clone_size: -
cdr3_aa: CASSLEGRVYGYTF
cdr3_nt: TGCGCCAGCAGCTTGGAAGGGCGGGTTTATGGCTACACCTTC

v_call: TRBV6-5
d_call: -
j_call: TRBJ1-6
clone_size: -
cdr3_aa: CASSYIINSPLHF
cdr3_nt: TGTGCCAGCAGTTACATCATCAATTCACCCCTCCACTTT

v_call: TRBV19
d_call: TRBD1
j_call: TRBJ2-1
clone_size: once
cdr3_aa: CASTVGTDYNEQFF
cdr3_nt: TGTGCCAGTACCGTCGGGACAGACTACAATGAGCAGTTCTTC

v_call: TRBV11-3
d_call: -
j_call: TRBJ1-1
clone_size: -
cdr3_aa: CASSPTGSAEAFF
cdr3_nt: TGTGCCAGCAGCCCTACAGGGAGCGCTGAAGCTTTCTTT

v_call: TRBV7-3
d_call: TRBD2
j_call: TRBJ2-5
clone_size: -
cdr3_aa: CASSTTSGREETQYF
cdr3_nt: TGTGCCAGCAGTACAACAAGCGGGAGAGAAGAGACCCAGTACTTC

v_call: TRBV23-1
d_call: -
j_call: TRBJ1-2
clone_size: -
cdr3_aa: CASSQMSEDGYTF
cdr3_nt: TGCGCCAGCAGTCAAATGAGTGAGGATGGCTACACCTTC

v_call: TRBV6-5
d_call: -
j_call: TRBJ1-5
clone_size: -
cdr3_aa: CASSYNRDTNQPQHF
cdr3_nt: TGTGCCAGCAGTTACAATCGGGACACCAATCAGCCCCAGCATTTT

v_call: TRBV10-1
d_call: -
j_call: TRBJ2-5
clone_size: once
cdr3_aa: CASSGAGELQETQYF
cdr3_nt: TGCGCCAGCAGTGGGGCCGGGGAGCTCCAAGAGACCCAGTACTTC

v_call: TRBV7-6
d_call: TRBD2
j_call: TRBJ2-5
clone_size: -
cdr3_aa: CASSLGSGAPQETQYF
cdr3_nt: TGTGCCAGCAGCTTAGGGAGCGGGGCCCCCCAAGAGACCCAGTACTTC

v_call: TRBV5-5
d_call: -
j_call: TRBJ2-3
clone_size: few
cdr3_aa: CASSFDGLMVDTQYF
cdr3_nt: TGTGCCAGCAGCTTCGATGGACTGATGGTAGATACGCAGTATTTT

v_call: TRBV5-1
d_call: -
j_call: TRBJ2-7
clone_size: -
cdr3_aa: CASSYQAGHSYEQYF
cdr3_nt: TGCGCCAGCAGCTACCAGGCCGGCCACTCCTACGAGCAGTACTTC

v_call: TRBV11-1
d_call: -
j_call: TRBJ2-7
clone_size: -
cdr3_aa: CASSLPPRHEQYF
cdr3_nt: TGTGCCAGCAGCCTTCCCCCCAGGCACGAGCAGTACTTC

v_call: TRBV14
d_call: -
j_call: TRBJ2-1
clone_size: -
cdr3_aa: CASSLAGGRYNEQFF
cdr3_nt: TGTGCCAGCAGCCTCGCGGGCGGGCGTTACAATGAGCAGTTCTTC

v_call: TRBV5-1
d_call: -
j_call: TRBJ2-1
clone_size: -
cdr3_aa: CASSLGYRANNEQFF
cdr3_nt: TGCGCCAGCAGCTTGGGCTACAGGGCGAACAATGAGCAGTTCTTC

v_call: TRBV7-6
d_call: TRBD1
j_call: TRBJ2-7
clone_size: -
cdr3_aa: CASSFGQGLGEQYF
cdr3_nt: TGTGCCAGCAGCTTTGGACAGGGGCTGGGTGAGCAGTACTTC

v_call: TRBV24-1
d_call: TRBD1
j_call: TRBJ2-1
clone_size: -
cdr3_aa: CATSDPRTGPIYNEQFF
cdr3_nt: TGTGCCACCAGTGACCCGCGGACAGGACCTATCTACAATGAGCAGTTCTTC

v_call: TRBV7-9
d_call: TRBD1
j_call: TRBJ2-7
clone_size: -
cdr3_aa: CASSLASGGPYEQYF
cdr3_nt: TGTGCCAGCAGCTTAGCCTCAGGGGGCCCGTACGAGCAGTACTTC

v_call: TRBV19
d_call: TRBD2
j_call: TRBJ2-7
clone_size: -
cdr3_aa: CASTAGGTGDEQYF
cdr3_nt: TGTGCCAGTACGGCGGGAGGCACGGGGGACGAGCAGTACTTC

v_call: TRBV28
d_call: -
j_call: TRBJ2-7
clone_size: -
cdr3_aa: CASSIQGGSYEQYF
cdr3_nt: TGTGCCAGCAGTATACAGGGGGGGTCCTACGAGCAGTACTTC

v_call: TRBV24-1
d_call: -
j_call: TRBJ1-1
clone_size: -
cdr3_aa: CATRETGNTEAFF
cdr3_nt: TGTGCCACCAGAGAGACAGGTAACACTGAAGCTTTCTTT

v_call: TRBV19
d_call: TRBD1
j_call: TRBJ1-6
clone_size: few
cdr3_aa: CASTGNRGSNSPLHF
cdr3_nt: TGTGCCAGTACCGGGAACAGGGGGAGTAATTCACCCCTCCACTTT

v_call: TRBV4-1
d_call: -
j_call: TRBJ2-3
clone_size: -
cdr3_aa: CASSQDSFVQYTDTQYF
cdr3_nt: TGCGCCAGCAGCCAAGATAGTTTCGTACAGTACACAGATACGCAGTATTTT

v_call: TRBV19
d_call: -
j_call: TRBJ1-1
clone_size: -
cdr3_aa: CASSVRQSVNTEAFF
cdr3_nt: TGTGCCAGTAGTGTAAGACAGTCAGTGAACACTGAAGCTTTCTTT

v_call: TRBV28
d_call: -
j_call: TRBJ2-7
clone_size: -
cdr3_aa: CASSLGQGWDGQYF
cdr3_nt: TGTGCCAGCAGTTTAGGGCAGGGGTGGGACGGGCAGTACTTC

v_call: TRBV27
d_call: -
j_call: TRBJ1-2
clone_size: -
cdr3_aa: CASSSGGYTF
cdr3_nt: TGTGCCAGCAGTTCAGGGGGCTACACCTTC

v_call: TRBV7-9
d_call: TRBD2
j_call: TRBJ2-3
clone_size: -
cdr3_aa: CASSLILAGVKDTQYF
cdr3_nt: TGTGCCAGCAGCTTGATACTAGCGGGAGTTAAAGATACGCAGTATTTT

v_call: TRBV18
d_call: -
j_call: TRBJ2-3
clone_size: -
cdr3_aa: CASSPPNRVVPDTQYF
cdr3_nt: TGTGCCAGCTCACCACCGAACAGGGTGGTCCCAGATACGCAGTATTTT

v_call: TRBV27
d_call: -
j_call: TRBJ1-2
clone_size: once
cdr3_aa: CASTTDSRYGYTF
cdr3_nt: TGTGCCAGCACCACTGACAGTCGCTATGGCTACACCTTC

v_call: TRBV6-5
d_call: -
j_call: TRBJ1-2
clone_size: -
cdr3_aa: CTSSIHRENYGYTF
cdr3_nt: TGTACCAGCAGTATTCACAGGGAGAACTATGGCTACACCTTC

v_call: TRBV5-1
d_call: -
j_call: TRBJ2-3
clone_size: -
cdr3_aa: CASSLETEADTQYF
cdr3_nt: TGCGCCAGCAGCTTGGAAACTGAAGCCGATACGCAGTATTTT

v_call: TRBV27
d_call: TRBD2
j_call: TRBJ2-7
clone_size: once
cdr3_aa: CASSQKTRLAGTVEQYF
cdr3_nt: TGTGCCAGCAGTCAAAAAACTAGACTAGCGGGGACCGTCGAGCAGTACTTC

v_call: TRBV14
d_call: -
j_call: TRBJ2-1
clone_size: few
cdr3_aa: CASSLINEQFF
cdr3_nt: TGTGCCAGTTCACTGATCAATGAGCAGTTCTTC

v_call: TRBV14
d_call: TRBD2
j_call: TRBJ2-7
clone_size: once
cdr3_aa: CASGRLAEPHEQYF
cdr3_nt: TGTGCCAGCGGACGACTAGCGGAACCTCACGAGCAGTACTTC

v_call: TRBV28
d_call: TRBD1
j_call: TRBJ2-2
clone_size: -
cdr3_aa: CASSFGTGGIGELFF
cdr3_nt: TGTGCCAGCAGTTTCGGGACAGGAGGAATCGGGGAGCTGTTTTTT